This T cell receptor beta chain was recovered during a study of cytomegalovirus exposure and HLA in healthy donors. A word on this clone: The antigen is not known.

Trimming at V came to 0 bases and at J to 2 bases, leaving 15 bases not matched to a gene. The CDR3 has 21 amino acids. The germline CDR1 and CDR2 sequences are LGHNA and YNFKEQ. Study-level points and caveats: Some V segments could not be told apart, so they were left out, TRBV6-2 and TRBV6-3 among them. When analyzed later, a missense DCLRE1C variant was found to be linked to TCR beta V- and J-gene trimming.

Primers for the PCR totalled 60 Vbeta and 13 Jbeta. Measured with immunoSEQ multiplex PCR; TCRdb has only the in-frame clones, and not every one. The sample lists approximately 130,000 clones, approximately 80% occurring once. The source is a girl aged 2-9 years in good health and CMV-seronegative. Source material: PBMCs. The gene calls are TRBV4-2 and TRBJ2-7; 14 nucleotides align to TRBD2. The DNA for the CDR3 is TGTGCCAGCAGCCAAGAAGTTTTGACTAGCGGGAGGGCCAACGTACCCTACGAGCAGTACTTC. This translates into CASSQEVLTSGRANVPYEQYF.